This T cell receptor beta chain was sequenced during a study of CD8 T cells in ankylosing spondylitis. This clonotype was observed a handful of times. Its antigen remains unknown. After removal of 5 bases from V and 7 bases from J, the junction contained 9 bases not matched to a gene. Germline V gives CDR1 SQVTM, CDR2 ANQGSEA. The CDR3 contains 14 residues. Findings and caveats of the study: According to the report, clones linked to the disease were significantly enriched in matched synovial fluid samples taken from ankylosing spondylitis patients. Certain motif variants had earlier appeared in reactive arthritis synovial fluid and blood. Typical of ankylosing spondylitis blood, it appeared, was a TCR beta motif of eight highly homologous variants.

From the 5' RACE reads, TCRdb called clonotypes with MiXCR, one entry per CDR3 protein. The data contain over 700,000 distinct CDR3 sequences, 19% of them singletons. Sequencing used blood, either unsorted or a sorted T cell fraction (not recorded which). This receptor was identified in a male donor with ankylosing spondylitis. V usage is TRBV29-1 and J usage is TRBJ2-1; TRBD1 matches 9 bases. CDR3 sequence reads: CSVFSGTGLNEQFF. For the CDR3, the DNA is TGCAGCGTTTTTTCCGGGACAGGGCTGAATGAGCAGTTCTTC.